The 18 T cell receptor beta chains below come from one sample, sequenced in a study of cytomegalovirus exposure and HLA in healthy donors. 13 Jbeta primers and 60 Vbeta primers were used for the PCR. TCRdb keeps only in-frame clones here, not all; method: immunoSEQ multiplex PCR. The sample has 130,000 to 150,000 clones, approximately 70% seen once. The sequenced material came from PBMCs. These receptor sequences come from a young woman in good health and CMV-seronegative.

The V and J genes are TRBV11-2 and TRBJ2-6; possibly TRBD1 for D (6 bases). This CDR3 is 16 amino acids long. Germline CDR1 SGHAT, CDR2 FQNNGV. Trimming removed 5 bases from V and 1 base from J, with 12 bases in between. The CDR3 nucleotides are TGTGCCAGCAGCCCAGATAGGGGGTCTGGGGCCAACGTCCTGACTTTC. Translation: CASSPDRGSGANVLTF.

A few counts support this clone. The V and J genes are TRBV9 and TRBJ2-2; D is perhaps TRBD2 (5 bases). Germline V lookup: CDR1 SGDLS, CDR2 YYNGEE. Trimming cost V 0 bases and J 6 bases, with 12 bases left between them. This CDR3 spans 15 amino acids. The chain's CDR3 is CASSVGASIAGELFF. In DNA, the CDR3 is TGTGCCAGCAGCGTAGGGGCTAGCATCGCCGGGGAGCTGTTTTTT.

The chain is built from TRBV5-5 and TRBJ1-6; D remains ambiguous. The germline gives CDR1 SGHKS, CDR2 YYEKEE (reference sequence). The length of the CDR3 is 16 residues. Trimming removed 1 base at V and 0 bases at J, with 8 bases between. CDR3 bases: TGTGCCAGCAGCTTGCAGGCCAGCTCCTATAATTCACCCCTCCACTTT. Translation: CASSLQASSYNSPLHF.

The chain is built from TRBV6-1 and TRBJ1-6; D uncertain. CDR1 is MNHNS and CDR2 is SASEGT in the germline V gene. V was pared by 4 bases and J by 7 bases, with 2 bases between. The CDR3 totals 11 residues. In nucleotides, the CDR3 is TGTGCCAGCAGTGTAAATTCACCCCTCCACTTT. It codes for CASSVNSPLHF.

CDR3 nucleotides: TGTGCCAGCAGTTATCGGGGTGCGACGGAGACCCAGTACTTC. As protein: CASSYRGATETQYF. The chain combines TRBV5-6 with TRBJ2-5; the D gene is possibly TRBD2 (5 bases). Trimming cost V 5 bases and J 5 bases, with 16 bases left between them. The CDR3 is 14 residues long. Germline assignment: CDR1 SGHDT and CDR2 YYEEEE.

CDR3 coding DNA: TGCGCCAGCAGCCATCCTCGAGGAGGCGGGCAGTACTTC. Translated, it gives CASSHPRGGGQYF. This sequence joins TRBV4-1 and TRBJ2-7; the D gene is possibly TRBD2 (5 bases). The CDR3 consists of 13 residues. Trimming left V 3 bases short and J 9 bases short, with 15 bases between. CDR1 and CDR2 from the germline V gene are MGHRA and YSYEKL.

Worth noting for this clone: The junction and the germline gene differ at one end; a read error may be behind it. The chain couples TRBV6-1 to TRBJ2-6; perhaps TRBD1 as D (5 bases). CDR1 and CDR2 from the germline V gene are MNHNS and SASEGT. The CDR3 has 18 amino acids. For the CDR3, the DNA is TGTGCCAGCAGTGAAGGGGGATACCCCCCGGCTGGGGCCAACGGCCTGACTTTC. Translated: CASSEGGYPPAGANGLTF.

This chain links TRBV7-9 with TRBJ2-1; 11 bases fit TRBD2. With 4 bases clipped from V and 7 bases from J, the junction kept 9 bases outside the gene matches. This CDR3 is built from 16 residues. Germline V gene data show CDR1 as SEHNR and CDR2 as FQNEAQ (reference sequence). The CDR3 bases are TGTGCCAGCAGCTCATTCTTACTAGCGGGAGCTAATGAGCAGTTCTTC. Translating it yields CASSSFLLAGANEQFF.

V is TRBV7-8 and J is TRBJ2-5, with 8 bases lining up with TRBD1. Germline V gives CDR1 SGHVS, CDR2 FQNEAQ. V was clipped by 4 bases and J by 1 base; unmatched bases: 2. The CDR3 loop spans 14 amino acids. The CDR3 coding sequence is TGTGCCAGCAGCTCCGACAGGGGCCAAGAGACCCAGTACTTC. It encodes CASSSDRGQETQYF.

The chain employs TRBV28 and TRBJ2-1; 8 nucleotides align to TRBD1. This CDR3 comprises 13 residues. J was trimmed by 8 bases and V by 6 bases; bases with no gene match: 6. Germline V CDR1 and CDR2: MDHEN, SYDVKM. The CDR3 DNA reads as TGTGCCAGCAGGGAGCAGGGGGCTTATGAGCAGTTCTTC. It is translated as CASREQGAYEQFF.

In its sample, this clone was seen once. DNA for the CDR3: TGTGCCAGTACCCAAAAGGGGGGGGGCGGCCAGCCCCAGCATTTT. This translates into CASTQKGGGGQPQHF. This rearrangement joins TRBV19 to TRBJ1-5; D perhaps matches TRBD1 (6 bases). The V and J ends lost 7 bases and 7 bases respectively, with 20 bases between them. CDR3 length equals 15 residues. CDR1 and CDR2 from the germline V gene are LNHDA and SQIVND (reference sequence).

J is TRBJ1-1 and V is TRBV5-1; D might be TRBD1 (5 bases). Germline V gene data show CDR1 as SGHRS and CDR2 as YFSETQ. V was pared by 4 bases and J by 1 base, with 23 bases between. This CDR3 comprises 18 residues. CDR3 region: CASSPGLGVRGPNTEAFF. CDR3 bases: TGCGCCAGCAGCCCCGGTTTGGGAGTGCGGGGACCGAACACTGAAGCTTTCTTT.

The chain uses TRBV2 and TRBJ2-2, with 11 bases lining up with TRBD2. Germline values: CDR1 SNHLY, CDR2 FYNNEI. V lost 3 bases and J lost 4; bases outside the gene matches: 4. There are 16 residues in the CDR3. CDR3 bases: TGTGCCAGCAGTGATCGACTAGCGGGGTCCACCGGGGAGCTGTTTTTT. Its translation is CASSDRLAGSTGELFF.

This sequence joins TRBV11-3 and TRBJ2-7; a weak D match, TRBD1 (6 bases). Trimming stripped 4 bases from V and 6 bases from J, with 16 bases between. CDR1 SGHNT and CDR2 YENEEA come from the germline V gene. The CDR3 length is 14 residues. Here the CDR3 reads CASSWGPLRSEQYV. The CDR3 nucleotides read TGTGCCAGCAGCTGGGGGCCGCTTAGGAGCGAGCAGTACGTC.

Only a few counts were recorded for this clone. The chain recombines TRBV7-6 with TRBJ2-1, with D possibly being TRBD2 (7 bases). CDR1 SGHVS and CDR2 FNYEAQ come from the germline V gene. V dropped 2 bases and J dropped 8 bases, with 13 bases sitting between them. This CDR3 is 14 amino acids long. For the CDR3, the DNA is TGTGCCAGCAGCTTAACGTGGGAGGGGGATGAGCAGTTCTTC. Translation: CASSLTWEGDEQFF. The full variable domain, its missing parts supplied by reference TRBV7-6 and TRBJ2-1, is GAGVSQSPRYKVTKRGQDVALRCDPISGHVSLYWYRQALGQGPEFLTYFNYEAQQDKSGLPNDRFSAERPEGSISTLTIQRTEQRDSAMYRCASSLTWEGDEQFFGPGTRLTVL.

The chain combines TRBV5-6 with TRBJ2-7; 7 nucleotides align to TRBD2. CDR1 SGHDT and CDR2 YYEEEE come from the germline V gene. This CDR3 is built from 14 residues. Trimming cost V 4 bases and J 4 bases; bases outside gene matches: 8. The chain's CDR3 is CASSPRDYEYEQYV. CDR3 sequence (DNA): TGTGCCAGCAGCCCCCGGGACTATGAATACGAGCAGTACGTC.

This sequence joins TRBV28 and TRBJ1-4, with TRBD1 identical over 11 bases. The CDR3 contains 19 residues. V trimming: 4 bases; J trimming: 2 bases; junction bases outside the gene matches: 12. Germline V gene data show CDR1 as MDHEN and CDR2 as SYDVKM. CDR3 in amino acids: CASSSASRDRGFTNEKLFF. CDR3 bases: TGTGCCAGCAGTTCCGCTTCTCGGGACAGGGGGTTTACTAATGAAAAACTGTTTTTT.

The chain links TRBV6-1 to TRBJ2-7; 11 bases fit TRBD1. Germline CDR1 is MNHNS and CDR2 is SASEGT. The CDR3 consists of 15 residues. The junction had 10 bases not matched to a gene; V was cut back by 6 bases and J by 6 bases. CDR3 DNA sequence: TGTGCCAGCAGCAAGAGGACAGGGGGCAGTGGCGAGCAGTACGTC. This translates into CASSKRTGGSGEQYV.